Following are 6 T cell receptor beta chains from one sample sequenced in a study of blood T cell repertoires in COVID-19. Profiled with immunoSEQ multiplex PCR; TCRdb holds only in-frame clones, not every one. Among a few hundred thousand clones listed, just under 85% were seen once. Material for sequencing was peripheral blood. Source of these receptors: a man older than 75 with acute or convalescent COVID-19.

The CDR3 DNA reads as TGTGCCAGCAGCCCTTCCCCCTACGAGCAGTACTTC. It codes for CASSPSPYEQYF. The V and J genes are TRBV12-3 or TRBV12-4 and TRBJ2-7; D gene uncertain. The germline V and J ends were trimmed by 6 bases and 2 bases, with 8 bases remaining between them. The CDR3 has 12 residues.

This clone appeared a single time. V gene TRBV6-5 combines with J gene TRBJ2-7; D is perhaps TRBD2 (5 bases). The CDR3 covers 12 residues. Trimming shortened V by 5 bases and J by 3 bases, and 8 bases separated the two germline ends. Germline V CDR1 and CDR2: MNHEY, SVGAGI. The CDR3 nucleotides read TGTGCCAGCAGTACCGGGGACTACGAGCAGTACTTC. Residues: CASSTGDYEQYF.

This clone was found a few times. V gene TRBV19 combines with J gene TRBJ1-2; D unclear. Germline CDR1 is LNHDA and CDR2 is SQIVND (reference sequence). Trimming cost V 4 bases and J 0 bases, with 15 bases left between them. The CDR3 is 16 residues long. CDR3 DNA sequence: TGTGCCAGTAGTACACCCCAGGAATTAGCTAACTATGGCTACACCTTC. The encoded protein is CASSTPQELANYGYTF.

V and J are TRBV7-2 and TRBJ2-1; TRBD2 agrees at 10 bases. The CDR3 has 16 residues. From germline, CDR1 is SGHTA and CDR2 FQGNSA. The J segment lost 3 bases and the V segment lost 2 bases, leaving 4 bases of the junction unmatched. CDR3 in amino acids: CASSLSPSGSYNEQFF. The CDR3 DNA follows: TGTGCCAGCAGCTTAAGTCCTAGCGGGAGCTACAATGAGCAGTTCTTC.

CDR3 coding DNA: TGTGCCAGCTCACCCCAGATGACAGAAAGCACCCCTAAGGGCTACACCTTC. Its translation is CASSPQMTESTPKGYTF. The rearrangement joins TRBV18 to TRBJ1-2, with D possibly being TRBD1 (5 bases). V lost 3 bases, J lost 8 bases, and 25 bases lay in between. The CDR3 extends over 17 amino acids. Germline lookup yields CDR1 KGHSH and CDR2 LQKENI. The complete variable domain, with remaining parts taken from reference TRBV18 and TRBJ1-2, reads NAGVMQNPRHLVRRRGQEARLRCSPMKGHSHVYWYRQLPEEGLKFMVYLQKENIIDESGMPKERFSAEFPKEGPSILRIQQVVRGDSAAYFCASSPQMTESTPKGYTFGSGTRLTVV.

V gene TRBV30 combines with J gene TRBJ1-1, with no clear D. The CDR3 extends over 13 amino acids. Trimming took off 3 bases at V and 0 bases at J, with 8 bases between the two ends. Germline V gives CDR1 GTSNPN, CDR2 SVGIG (reference sequence). DNA of the CDR3: TGTGCCTGGAGGCATCAGTTGAACACTGAAGCTTTCTTT. Encoded protein: CAWRHQLNTEAFF.